The clone carrying this T cell receptor (beta chain) came up once. Profiling relied on immunoSEQ multiplex PCR, and the TCRdb table lists in-frame clones only, not all of them. The sample shows 150,000 to 200,000 clones, 85% to 95% of them seen only once. Germline V gene lookup returns CDR1 ENHRY and CDR2 SYGVKD. The CDR3 is 15 residues long. Trimming removed 7 bases from V and 7 bases from J; junction bases left unmatched: 7. This entry is derived from a study of T cell responses to AZD1222 COVID-19 vaccine. The sequencing used peripheral blood, collected on day 0 of AZD1222 vaccination. The gene calls are TRBV10-3 and TRBJ2-2, with TRBD1 matching over 12 bases. The clonotype was recovered from an adult in good health. The CDR3 DNA follows: TGTGCCATCACCTGGGACAGGGGGCTTCACGGGGAGCTGTTTTTT. This sequence encodes CAITWDRGLHGELFF.